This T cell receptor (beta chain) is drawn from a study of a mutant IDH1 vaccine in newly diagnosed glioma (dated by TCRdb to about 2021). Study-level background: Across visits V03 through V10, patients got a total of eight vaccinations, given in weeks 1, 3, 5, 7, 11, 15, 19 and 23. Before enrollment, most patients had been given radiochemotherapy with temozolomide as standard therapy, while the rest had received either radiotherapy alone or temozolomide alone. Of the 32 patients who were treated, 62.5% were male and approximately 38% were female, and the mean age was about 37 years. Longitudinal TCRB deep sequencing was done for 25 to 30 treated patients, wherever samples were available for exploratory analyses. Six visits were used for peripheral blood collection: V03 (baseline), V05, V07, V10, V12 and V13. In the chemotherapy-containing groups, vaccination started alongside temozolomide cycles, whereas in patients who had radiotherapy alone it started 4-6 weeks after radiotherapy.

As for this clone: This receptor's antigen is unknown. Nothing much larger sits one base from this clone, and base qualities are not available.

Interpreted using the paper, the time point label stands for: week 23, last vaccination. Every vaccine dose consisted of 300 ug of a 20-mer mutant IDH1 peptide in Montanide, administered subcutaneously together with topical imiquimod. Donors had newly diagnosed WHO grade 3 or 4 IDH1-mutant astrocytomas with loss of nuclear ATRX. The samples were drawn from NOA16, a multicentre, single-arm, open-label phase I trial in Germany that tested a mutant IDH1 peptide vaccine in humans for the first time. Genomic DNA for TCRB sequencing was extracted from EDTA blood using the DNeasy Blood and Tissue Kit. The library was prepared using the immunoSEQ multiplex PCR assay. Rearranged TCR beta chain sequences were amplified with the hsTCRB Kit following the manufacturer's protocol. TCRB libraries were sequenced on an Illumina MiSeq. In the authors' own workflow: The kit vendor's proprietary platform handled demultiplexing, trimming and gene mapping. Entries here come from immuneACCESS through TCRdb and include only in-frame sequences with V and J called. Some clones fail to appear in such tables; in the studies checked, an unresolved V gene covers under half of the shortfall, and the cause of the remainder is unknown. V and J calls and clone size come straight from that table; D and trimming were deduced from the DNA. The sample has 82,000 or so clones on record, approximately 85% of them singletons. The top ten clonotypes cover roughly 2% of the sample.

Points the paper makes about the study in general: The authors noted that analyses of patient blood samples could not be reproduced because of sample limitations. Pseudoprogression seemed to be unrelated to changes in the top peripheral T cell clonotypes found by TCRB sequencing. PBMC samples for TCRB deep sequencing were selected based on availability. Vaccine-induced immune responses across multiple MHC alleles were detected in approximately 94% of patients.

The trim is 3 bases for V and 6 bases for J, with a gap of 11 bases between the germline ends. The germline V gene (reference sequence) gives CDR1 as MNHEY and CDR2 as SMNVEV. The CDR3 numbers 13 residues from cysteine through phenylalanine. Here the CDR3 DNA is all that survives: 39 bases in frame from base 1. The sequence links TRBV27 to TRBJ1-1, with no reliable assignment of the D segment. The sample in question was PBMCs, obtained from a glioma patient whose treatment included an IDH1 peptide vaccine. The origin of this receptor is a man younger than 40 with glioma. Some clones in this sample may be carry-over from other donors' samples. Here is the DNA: TGTGCCAGCAGTTTCGGCCAAAACGCTGAAGCTTTCTTT. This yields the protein CASSFGQNAEAFF.